This T cell receptor (beta chain) comes out of a study of T cell responses to AZD1222 COVID-19 vaccine (dated by TCRdb to 2020 to 2022). Background on the whole study: AZD1222 recipients given second doses at about 4 weeks or at about 12 weeks were pooled, since spike-specific TCR depth and breadth were not found to differ between the two schedules. TCR sequencing was performed for some 250 trial participants, of whom 200 to 220 were given two doses of AZD1222 and around 26 were given two doses of MenACWY control vaccine. Trial participants were enrolled into age subgroups of 18-55, 56-69 and 70-plus years, which contained around 140, 26 and 57 TCR-sequenced participants, respectively. General conclusions and limits of the study: Most participants were white British and females outnumbered males, and the authors suggested that clonal diversity may have been underestimated. Conclusions about previously exposed vaccinees are limited because only five to seven AZD1222 recipients were SARS-CoV-2 seropositive at baseline. Spike-specific TCR breadth and depth rose significantly after two AZD1222 doses compared with day 0 and with MenACWY recipients. Nearly half of unique spike-specific TCRs reportedly recognized epitopes outside regions mutated in the B.1.351 and B.1.1.7 variants. Because no day 14 peak-response samples were available, repertoires were characterized only after the peak T cell response. The 56-69-year group was small, and its depth increase did not reach significance, likely because of low power. The whole spike protein was spanned by vaccine-associated CD4 TCRs, and dominant responses were seen in regions 160-218 and 743-854.

There are a few counts of this clone. Its antigen has not been determined. Base qualities were left out, and no much larger clone turns up one base away. Trimming takes 4 bases from V and 4 bases from J, and the germline ends sit 10 bases apart. Reading from cysteine to phenylalanine, the CDR3 counts 13 amino acids. CDR3 DNA is the only sequence kept; it has 39 bases, read in frame from the first base. As encoded in the germline V gene, CDR1 is SGHTA while CDR2 is FQGNSA. The CDR3 regions of human TCRbeta chains were subjected to immunosequencing. In the source study's methods: Repertoire TCRs were matched against a reference library of SARS-CoV-2-specific TCRs generated with the MIRA antigen-specificity platform. Breadth meant the fraction of unique TCRs that were SARS-CoV-2-associated, whereas depth meant the fraction of total T cells that were SARS-CoV-2-associated. Using the MIRA data, each spike-specific TCR was assigned both to the spike region to which the TCR was reactive and to a CD4 or CD8 class. Log10-transformed breadth and depth values were compared by one-way ANOVA with Sidak's multiple comparisons tests. As stored in TCRdb, this immuneACCESS dataset retains in-frame rearrangements with V and J assigned. A fraction of the clones does not appear; measured against another copy, unresolved V genes explain less than half of the discrepancy, and the remainder lacks a known reason. D and trimming come from the DNA, and the V and J calls and clone size come from that table. Counted in this sample were some 150,000 clones; approximately 93% of them appeared once. Of the sample, about 0.9% is held by the ten largest clones.

The time point label here, explained by the study, means: baseline before first vaccination. Vaccinee samples were obtained from the UK trials COV001 and COV002, which included a single-blind randomized controlled phase 2/3 trial of AZD1222 (ChAdOx1 nCoV-19) in healthy adults. Trial participant PBMC samples were collected at day 0 and day 28 after the second dose for TCRbeta chain sequencing. Source: peripheral blood, taken on day 0 of AZD1222 vaccination. This sequence uses TRBV7-2 and TRBJ1-1, with no confidently assigned D gene. This receptor was identified in an adult in good health. The CDR3 region has the sequence CASSSRRGTEAFF. The nucleotides read TGTGCCAGCAGCTCGAGACGAGGCACTGAAGCTTTCTTT.